This is a list of T cell receptor beta chains from one sample in a study of control samples from healthy donors and cancer patients. Libraries were prepared by immunoSEQ multiplex PCR; TCRdb keeps only in-frame clonotypes and omits some of them. This sample has 100,000 to 150,000 clones; 80% to 95% occur once, and the top ten carry 2% to 3%. Sequenced: blood. The receptors come from a man aged 35-49 years in good health. Each CDR3 is given with its conserved first and last residue. The D gene is left open where the match is weak.

v_gene: TRBV20-1; j_gene: TRBJ1-5; d_gene: .; CDR3aa: CSATEGQPQHF; CDR3nt: TGCAGTGCTACGGAAGGTCAGCCCCAGCATTTT
v_gene: TRBV18; j_gene: TRBJ2-5; d_gene: .; CDR3aa: CASSPGTTKQETQYF; CDR3nt: TGTGCCAGCTCCCCCGGGACAACTAAGCAAGAGACCCAGTACTTC
v_gene: TRBV9; j_gene: TRBJ1-1; d_gene: .; CDR3aa: CASSETGHSNTEAFF; CDR3nt: TGTGCCAGCAGCGAGACGGGACATTCGAACACTGAAGCTTTCTTT
v_gene: TRBV27; j_gene: TRBJ2-2; d_gene: .; CDR3aa: CASSLRQGHTGELFF; CDR3nt: TGTGCCAGCAGTTTACGGCAGGGGCACACCGGGGAGCTGTTTTTT
v_gene: TRBV6-4; j_gene: TRBJ2-7; d_gene: TRBD1; CDR3aa: CASSAPLSRTGGREQYF; CDR3nt: TGTGCCAGCAGTGCCCCCCTGAGTCGGACAGGGGGTCGCGAGCAGTACTTC
v_gene: TRBV24-1; j_gene: TRBJ2-3; d_gene: TRBD2; CDR3aa: CATSDWGTSAADTQYF; CDR3nt: TGTGCCACCAGTGATTGGGGGACTAGCGCGGCAGATACGCAGTATTTT
v_gene: TRBV30; j_gene: TRBJ1-1; d_gene: .; CDR3aa: CAWSVTKNTEAFF; CDR3nt: TGTGCCTGGAGTGTAACCAAGAACACTGAAGCTTTCTTT
v_gene: TRBV6-5; j_gene: TRBJ2-1; d_gene: TRBD2; CDR3aa: CASSRAGGIYEQFF; CDR3nt: TGTGCCAGCAGCAGGGCGGGGGGCATCTATGAGCAGTTCTTC
v_gene: TRBV5-1; j_gene: TRBJ2-1; d_gene: TRBD2; CDR3aa: CASSASSGSYNEQFF; CDR3nt: TGCGCCAGCAGCGCATCTAGCGGGAGCTACAATGAGCAGTTCTTC
v_gene: TRBV7-2; j_gene: TRBJ2-7; d_gene: .; CDR3aa: CASSSRSGIGEQYF; CDR3nt: TGTGCCAGCAGCTCCAGGTCGGGGATCGGGGAGCAGTACTTC
v_gene: TRBV11-1; j_gene: TRBJ2-2; d_gene: .; CDR3aa: CASSLFDTGELFF; CDR3nt: TGTGCCAGCAGCTTATTCGACACCGGGGAGCTGTTTTTT
v_gene: TRBV5-6; j_gene: TRBJ2-2; d_gene: .; CDR3aa: CASSLGAGNSTGELFF; CDR3nt: TGTGCCAGCAGCCTCGGGGCAGGGAACTCCACCGGGGAGCTGTTTTTT